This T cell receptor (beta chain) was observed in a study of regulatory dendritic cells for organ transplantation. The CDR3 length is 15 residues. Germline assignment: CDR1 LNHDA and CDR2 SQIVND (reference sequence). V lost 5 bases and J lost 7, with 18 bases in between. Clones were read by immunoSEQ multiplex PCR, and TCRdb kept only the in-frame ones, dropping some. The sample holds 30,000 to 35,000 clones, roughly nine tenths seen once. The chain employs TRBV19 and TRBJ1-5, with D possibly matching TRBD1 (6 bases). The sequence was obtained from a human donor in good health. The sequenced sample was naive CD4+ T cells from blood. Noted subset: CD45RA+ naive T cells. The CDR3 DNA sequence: TGTGCCAGTAGTCAGGGGAGACACCTTCTACAGCCCCAGCATTTT. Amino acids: CASSQGRHLLQPQHF.